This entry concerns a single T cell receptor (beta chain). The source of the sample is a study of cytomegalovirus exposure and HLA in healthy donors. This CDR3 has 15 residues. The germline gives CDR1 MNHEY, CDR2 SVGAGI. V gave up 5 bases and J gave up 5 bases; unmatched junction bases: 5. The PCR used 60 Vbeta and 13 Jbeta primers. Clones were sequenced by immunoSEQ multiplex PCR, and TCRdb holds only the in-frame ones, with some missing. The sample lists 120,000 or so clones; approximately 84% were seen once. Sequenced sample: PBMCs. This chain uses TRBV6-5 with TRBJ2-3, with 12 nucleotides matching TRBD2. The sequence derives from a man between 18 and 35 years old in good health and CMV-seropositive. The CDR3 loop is CASSTTSGGKDTQYF. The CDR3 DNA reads TGTGCCAGCAGTACGACTAGCGGGGGTAAAGATACGCAGTATTTT.